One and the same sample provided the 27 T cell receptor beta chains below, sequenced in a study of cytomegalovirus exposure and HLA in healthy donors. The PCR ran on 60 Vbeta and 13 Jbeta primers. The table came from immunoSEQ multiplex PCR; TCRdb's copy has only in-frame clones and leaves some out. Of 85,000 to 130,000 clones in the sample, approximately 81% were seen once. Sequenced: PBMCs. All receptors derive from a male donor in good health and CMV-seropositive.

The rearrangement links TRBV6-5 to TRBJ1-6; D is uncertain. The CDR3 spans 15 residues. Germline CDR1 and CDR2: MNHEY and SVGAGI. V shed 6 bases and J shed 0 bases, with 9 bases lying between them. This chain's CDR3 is CASSRLSSYNSPLHF. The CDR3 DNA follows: TGTGCCAGCAGCAGACTGAGCTCCTATAATTCACCCCTCCACTTT.

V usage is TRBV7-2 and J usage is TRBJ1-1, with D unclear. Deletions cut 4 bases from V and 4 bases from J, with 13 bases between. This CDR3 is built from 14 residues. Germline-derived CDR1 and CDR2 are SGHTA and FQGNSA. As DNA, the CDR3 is TGTGCCAGCAGCTCTAGCACGGGTTTCACTGAAGCTTTCTTT. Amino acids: CASSSSTGFTEAFF. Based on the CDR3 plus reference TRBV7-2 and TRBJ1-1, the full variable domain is GAGVSQSPSNKVTEKGKDVELRCDPISGHTALYWYRQSLGQGLEFLIYFQGNSAPDKSGLPSDRFSAERTGGSVSTLTIQRTQQEDSAVYLCASSSSTGFTEAFFGQGTRLTVV.

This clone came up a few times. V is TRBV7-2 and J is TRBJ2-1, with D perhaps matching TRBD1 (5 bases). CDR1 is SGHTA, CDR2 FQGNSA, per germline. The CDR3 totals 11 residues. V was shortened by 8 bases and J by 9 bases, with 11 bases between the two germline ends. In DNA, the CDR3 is TGTGCCAGCGGGGCTGATCTTGAGCAGTTCTTC. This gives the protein CASGADLEQFF.

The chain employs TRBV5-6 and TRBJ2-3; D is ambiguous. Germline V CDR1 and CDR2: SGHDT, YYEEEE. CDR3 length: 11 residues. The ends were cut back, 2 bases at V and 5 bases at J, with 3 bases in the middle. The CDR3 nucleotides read TGTGCCAGCAGCTTCGGAGATACGCAGTATTTT. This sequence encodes CASSFGDTQYF.

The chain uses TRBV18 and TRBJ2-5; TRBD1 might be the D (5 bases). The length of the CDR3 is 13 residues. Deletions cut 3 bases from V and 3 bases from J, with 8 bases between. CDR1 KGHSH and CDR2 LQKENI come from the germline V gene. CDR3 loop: CASSPVREETQYF. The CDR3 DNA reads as TGTGCCAGCTCACCGGTCAGGGAAGAGACCCAGTACTTC.

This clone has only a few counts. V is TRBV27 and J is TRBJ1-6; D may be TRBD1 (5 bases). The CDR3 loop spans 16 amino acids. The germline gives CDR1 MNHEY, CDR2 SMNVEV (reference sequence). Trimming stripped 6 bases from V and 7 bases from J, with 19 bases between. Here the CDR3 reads CASRDYWGDWNSPLHF. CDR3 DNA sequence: TGTGCCAGCAGGGATTACTGGGGGGATTGGAATTCACCCCTCCACTTT.

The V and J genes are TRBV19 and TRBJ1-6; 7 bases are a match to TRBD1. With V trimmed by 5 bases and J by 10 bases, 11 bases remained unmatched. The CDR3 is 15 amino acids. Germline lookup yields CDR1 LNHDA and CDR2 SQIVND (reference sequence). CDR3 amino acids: CASSPPTGRGSPLHF. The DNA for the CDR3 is TGTGCCAGTAGTCCTCCGACAGGGAGAGGATCACCCCTCCACTTT.

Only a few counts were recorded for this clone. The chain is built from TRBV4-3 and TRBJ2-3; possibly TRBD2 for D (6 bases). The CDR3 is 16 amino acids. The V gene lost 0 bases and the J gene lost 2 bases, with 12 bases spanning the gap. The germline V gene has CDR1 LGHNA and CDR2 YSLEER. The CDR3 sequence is CASSQDLGTATDTQYF. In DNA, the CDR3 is TGCGCCAGCAGCCAAGATCTCGGGACTGCCACAGATACGCAGTATTTT.

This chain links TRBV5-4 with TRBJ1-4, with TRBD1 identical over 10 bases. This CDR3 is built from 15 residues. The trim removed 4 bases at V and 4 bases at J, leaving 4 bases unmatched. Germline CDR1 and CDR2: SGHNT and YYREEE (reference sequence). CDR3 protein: CASSDRGQYNEKLFF. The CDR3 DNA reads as TGTGCCAGCAGCGACAGGGGGCAATATAATGAAAAACTGTTTTTT. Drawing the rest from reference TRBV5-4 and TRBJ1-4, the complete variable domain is ETGVTQSPTHLIKTRGQQVTLRCSSQSGHNTVSWYQQALGQGPQFIFQYYREEENGRGNFPPRFSGLQFPNYSSELNVNALELDDSALYLCASSDRGQYNEKLFFGSGTQLSVL.

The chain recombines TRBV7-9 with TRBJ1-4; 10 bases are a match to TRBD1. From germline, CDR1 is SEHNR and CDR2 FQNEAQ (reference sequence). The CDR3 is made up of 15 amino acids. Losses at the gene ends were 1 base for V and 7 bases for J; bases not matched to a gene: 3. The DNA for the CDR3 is TGTGCCAGCAGCTTAGACCGGACAGGGGGTGAAAAACTGTTTTTT. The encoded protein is CASSLDRTGGEKLFF.

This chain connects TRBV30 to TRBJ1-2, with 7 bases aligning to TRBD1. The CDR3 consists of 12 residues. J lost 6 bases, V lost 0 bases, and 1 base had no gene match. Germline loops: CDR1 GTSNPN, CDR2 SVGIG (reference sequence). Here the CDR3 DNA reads TGTGCCTGGAGTGTAGGGGGCGATGGCTACACCTTC. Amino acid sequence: CAWSVGGDGYTF.

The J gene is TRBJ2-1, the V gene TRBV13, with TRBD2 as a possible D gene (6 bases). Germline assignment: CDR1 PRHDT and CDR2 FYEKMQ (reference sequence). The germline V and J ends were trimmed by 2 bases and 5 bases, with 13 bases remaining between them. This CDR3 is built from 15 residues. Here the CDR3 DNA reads TGTGCCAGCAGCTTACCGCGCGGGGACCACAATGAGCAGTTCTTC. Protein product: CASSLPRGDHNEQFF.

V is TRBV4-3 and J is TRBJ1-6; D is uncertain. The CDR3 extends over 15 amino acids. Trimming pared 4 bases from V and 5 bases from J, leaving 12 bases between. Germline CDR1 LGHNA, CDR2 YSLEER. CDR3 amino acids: CASSRGVGNNSPLHF. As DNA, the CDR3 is TGCGCCAGCAGCCGCGGGGTAGGGAATAATTCACCCCTCCACTTT.

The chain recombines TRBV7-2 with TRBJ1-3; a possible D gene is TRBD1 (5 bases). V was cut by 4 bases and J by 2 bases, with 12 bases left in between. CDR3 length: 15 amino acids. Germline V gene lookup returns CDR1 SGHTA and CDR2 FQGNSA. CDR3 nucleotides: TGTGCCAGCAGCTCGCGGGACCGAACTGGAAACACCATATATTTT. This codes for CASSSRDRTGNTIYF.

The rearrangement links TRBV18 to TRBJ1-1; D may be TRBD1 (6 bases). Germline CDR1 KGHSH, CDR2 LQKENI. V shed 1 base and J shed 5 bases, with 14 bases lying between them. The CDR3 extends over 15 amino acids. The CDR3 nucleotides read TGTGCCAGCTCACCACAACCAGGGGACGTGACTGAAGCTTTCTTT. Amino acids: CASSPQPGDVTEAFF.

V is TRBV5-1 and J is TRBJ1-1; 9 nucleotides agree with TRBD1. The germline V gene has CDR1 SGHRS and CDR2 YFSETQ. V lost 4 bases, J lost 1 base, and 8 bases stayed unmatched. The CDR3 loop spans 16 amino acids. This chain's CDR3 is CASSTQPGQGNTEAFF. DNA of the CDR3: TGCGCCAGCAGCACCCAACCGGGACAGGGGAACACTGAAGCTTTCTTT.

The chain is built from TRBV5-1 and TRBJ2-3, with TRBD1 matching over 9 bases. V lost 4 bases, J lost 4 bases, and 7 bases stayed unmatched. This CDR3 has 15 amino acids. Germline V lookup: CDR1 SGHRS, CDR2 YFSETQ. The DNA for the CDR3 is TGCGCCAGCAGCCTACAACGACAGGGGGCAGATACGCAGTATTTT. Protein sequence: CASSLQRQGADTQYF.

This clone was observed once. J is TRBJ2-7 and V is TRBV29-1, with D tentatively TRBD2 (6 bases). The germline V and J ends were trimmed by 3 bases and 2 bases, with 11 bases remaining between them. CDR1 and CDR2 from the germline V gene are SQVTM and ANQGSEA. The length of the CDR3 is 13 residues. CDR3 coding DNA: TGCAGCGTTGATTCTAGCGAGACCTACGAGCAGTACTTC. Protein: CSVDSSETYEQYF.

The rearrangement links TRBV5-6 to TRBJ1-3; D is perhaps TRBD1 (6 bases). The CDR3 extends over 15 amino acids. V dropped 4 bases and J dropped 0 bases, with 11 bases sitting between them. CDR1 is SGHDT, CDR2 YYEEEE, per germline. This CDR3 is CASSKGHISGNTIYF. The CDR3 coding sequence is TGTGCCAGCAGCAAGGGACATATCTCTGGAAACACCATATATTTT.

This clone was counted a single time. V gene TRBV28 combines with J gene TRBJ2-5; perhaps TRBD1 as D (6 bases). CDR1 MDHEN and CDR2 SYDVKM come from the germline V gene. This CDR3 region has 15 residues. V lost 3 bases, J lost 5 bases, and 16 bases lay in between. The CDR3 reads CASSLSGTTGETQYF. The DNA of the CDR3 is TGTGCCAGCAGTTTGTCCGGGACCACAGGGGAGACCCAGTACTTC.

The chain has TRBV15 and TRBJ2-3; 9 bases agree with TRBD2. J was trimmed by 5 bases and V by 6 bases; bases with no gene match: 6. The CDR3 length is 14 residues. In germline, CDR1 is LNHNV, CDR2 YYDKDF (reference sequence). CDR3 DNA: TGTGCCACCAGAGGCGGGGGGGATATAGATACGCAGTATTTT. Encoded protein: CATRGGGDIDTQYF. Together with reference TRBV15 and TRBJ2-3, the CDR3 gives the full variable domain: DAMVIQNPRYQVTQFGKPVTLSCSQTLNHNVMYWYQQKSSQAPKLLFHYYDKDFNNEADTPDNFQSRRPNTSFCFLDIRSPGLGDTAMYLCATRGGGDIDTQYFGPGTRLTVL.

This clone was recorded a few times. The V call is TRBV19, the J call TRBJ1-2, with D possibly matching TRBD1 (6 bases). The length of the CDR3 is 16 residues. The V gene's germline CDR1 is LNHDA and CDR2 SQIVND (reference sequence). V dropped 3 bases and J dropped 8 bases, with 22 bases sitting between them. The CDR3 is CASSMAWDNFYSGYTF. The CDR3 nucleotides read TGTGCCAGTAGTATGGCCTGGGACAACTTCTACAGCGGCTACACCTTC.

DNA for the CDR3: TGTGCCAGCAGCTCACAGGGCTTCATCTATGGCTACACCTTC. Residues: CASSSQGFIYGYTF. This chain links TRBV13 with TRBJ1-2, with D possibly TRBD1 on 6 matching bases. The CDR3 covers 14 residues. The V and J ends lost 4 bases and 4 bases respectively, with 13 bases between them. The germline gives CDR1 PRHDT, CDR2 FYEKMQ (reference sequence). The full variable domain, completed using reference TRBV13 and TRBJ1-2, is AAGVIQSPRHLIKEKRETATLKCYPIPRHDTVYWYQQGPGQDPQFLISFYEKMQSDKGSIPDRFSAQQFSDYHSELNMSSLELGDSALYFCASSSQGFIYGYTFGSGTRLTVV.

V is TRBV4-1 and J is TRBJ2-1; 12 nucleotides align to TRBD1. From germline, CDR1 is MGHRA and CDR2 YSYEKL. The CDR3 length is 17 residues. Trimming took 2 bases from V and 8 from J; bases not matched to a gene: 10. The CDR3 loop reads CASSQTTGTGGLDEQFF. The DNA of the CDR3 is TGCGCCAGCAGCCAAACCACCGGGACAGGGGGCCTGGATGAGCAGTTCTTC.

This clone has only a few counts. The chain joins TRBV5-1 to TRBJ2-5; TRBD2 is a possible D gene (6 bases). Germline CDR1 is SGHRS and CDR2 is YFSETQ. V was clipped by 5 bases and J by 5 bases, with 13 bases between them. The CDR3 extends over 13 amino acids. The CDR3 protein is CASSPLGGETQYF. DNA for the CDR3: TGCGCCAGCAGTCCCCTTGGGGGGGAGACCCAGTACTTC.

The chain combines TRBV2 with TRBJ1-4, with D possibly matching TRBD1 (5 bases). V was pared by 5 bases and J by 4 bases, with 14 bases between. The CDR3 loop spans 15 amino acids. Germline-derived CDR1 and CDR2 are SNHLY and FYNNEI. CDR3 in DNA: TGTGCCAGCAGTAGACCCCGGCAGGGTAATGAAAAACTGTTTTTT. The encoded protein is CASSRPRQGNEKLFF.

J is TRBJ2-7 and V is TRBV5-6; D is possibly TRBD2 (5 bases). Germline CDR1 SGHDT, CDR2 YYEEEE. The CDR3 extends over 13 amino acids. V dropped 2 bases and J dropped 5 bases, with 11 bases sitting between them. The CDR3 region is CASSFLWENEQYF. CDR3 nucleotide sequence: TGTGCCAGCAGCTTCCTTTGGGAGAACGAGCAGTACTTC. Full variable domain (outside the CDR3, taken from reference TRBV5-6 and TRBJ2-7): DAGVTQSPTHLIKTRGQQVTLRCSPKSGHDTVSWYQQALGQGPQFIFQYYEEEERQRGNFPDRFSGHQFPNYSSELNVNALLLGDSALYLCASSFLWENEQYFGPGTRLTVT.